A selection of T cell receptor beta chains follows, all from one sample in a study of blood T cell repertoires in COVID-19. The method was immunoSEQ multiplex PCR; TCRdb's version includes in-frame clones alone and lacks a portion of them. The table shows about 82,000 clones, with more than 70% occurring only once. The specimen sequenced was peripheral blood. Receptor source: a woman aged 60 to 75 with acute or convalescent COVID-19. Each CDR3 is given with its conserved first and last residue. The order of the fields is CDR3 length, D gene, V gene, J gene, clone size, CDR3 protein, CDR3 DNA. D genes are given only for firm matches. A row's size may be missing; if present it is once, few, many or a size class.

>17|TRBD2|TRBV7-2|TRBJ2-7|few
CASSLRSLAASSYEQYF
TGTGCCAGCAGCTTACGGTCCCTAGCGGCGAGCTCCTACGAGCAGTACTTC
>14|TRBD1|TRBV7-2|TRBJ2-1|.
CASRGQSSYNEQFF
TGTGCCAGCAGGGGACAGAGCTCCTACAATGAGCAGTTCTTC
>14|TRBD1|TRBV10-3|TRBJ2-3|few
CAISEGQETDTQYF
TGTGCCATCAGTGAGGGACAGGAAACAGATACGCAGTATTTT
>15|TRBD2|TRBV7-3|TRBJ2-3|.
CASSSGTSLRDTQYF
TGTGCCAGCAGCTCCGGGACTAGCCTCAGAGATACGCAGTATTTT
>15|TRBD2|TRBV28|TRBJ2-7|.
CASSLSGSGGYEQYF
TGTGCCAGCAGTCTTAGCGGGAGTGGAGGTTACGAGCAGTACTTC
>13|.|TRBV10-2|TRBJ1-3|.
CASSRQTGETIYF
TGCGCCAGCAGCCGTCAGACGGGGGAGACCATATATTTT
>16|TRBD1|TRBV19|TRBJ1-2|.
CASSIPNRGAAYGYTF
TGTGCCAGTAGTATACCCAACAGGGGGGCGGCATATGGCTACACCTTC
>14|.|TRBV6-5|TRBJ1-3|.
CASRQGDSGNTIYF
TGTGCCAGCAGACAGGGTGATTCTGGAAACACCATATATTTT
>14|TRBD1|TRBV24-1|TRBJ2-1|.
CATSDTTGADEQFF
TGTGCCACCAGTGATACGACAGGGGCGGATGAGCAGTTCTTC
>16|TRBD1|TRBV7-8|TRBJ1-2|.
CASSSDPGTANYGYTF
TGTGCCAGCAGCTCTGACCCCGGGACAGCTAACTATGGCTACACCTTC
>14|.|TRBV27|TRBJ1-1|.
CASWNSRLSTEAFF
TGTGCCAGCTGGAACAGCCGGCTGAGCACTGAAGCTTTCTTT
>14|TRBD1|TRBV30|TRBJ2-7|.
CAWSPGGTTYEQYF
TGTGCCTGGAGCCCAGGGGGCACTACCTACGAGCAGTACTTC
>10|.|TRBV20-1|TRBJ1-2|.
CSASGSGYTF
TGCAGTGCATCTGGCTCCGGCTACACCTTC
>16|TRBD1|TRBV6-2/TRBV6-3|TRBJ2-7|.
CASSSLGQGRSYEQYF
TGTGCCAGCAGTTCCTTGGGACAGGGGAGGTCCTACGAGCAGTACTTC
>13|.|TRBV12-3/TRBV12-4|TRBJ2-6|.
CATSRGGANVLTF
TGTGCCACCAGCCGCGGGGGGGCCAACGTCCTGACTTTC
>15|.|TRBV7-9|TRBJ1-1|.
CASSRGGSVNTEAFF
TGTGCCAGCAGCCGGGGGGGATCAGTGAACACTGAAGCTTTCTTT
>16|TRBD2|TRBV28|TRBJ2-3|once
CASSTPSGSLTDTQYF
TGTGCCAGCAGCACCCCTAGCGGGAGCCTCACAGATACGCAGTATTTT
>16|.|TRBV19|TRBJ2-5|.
CATGGGEVMFGETQYF
TGTGCCACCGGGGGAGGTGAGGTAATGTTCGGGGAGACCCAGTACTTC
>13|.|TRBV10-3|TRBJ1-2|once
CAITGEGTIGYTF
TGTGCCATCACAGGAGAGGGGACTATTGGCTACACCTTC
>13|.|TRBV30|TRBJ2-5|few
CAWNREWTETQYF
TGTGCCTGGAACAGGGAGTGGACAGAGACCCAGTACTTC
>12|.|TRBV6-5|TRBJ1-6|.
CASSYINSPLHF
TGTGCCAGCAGTTATATTAATTCACCCCTCCACTTT
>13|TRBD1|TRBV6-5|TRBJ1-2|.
CASRRQGAHGYTF
TGTGCCAGCAGGCGACAGGGGGCGCATGGCTACACCTTC
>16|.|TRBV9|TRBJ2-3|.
CASRSQAGLGTDTQYF
TGTGCCAGCAGATCCCAAGCAGGGTTGGGCACAGATACGCAGTATTTT
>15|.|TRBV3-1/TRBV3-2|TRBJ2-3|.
CASSQAGSSTDTQYF
TGTGCCAGCAGCCAAGCCGGGAGTTCGACAGATACGCAGTATTTT
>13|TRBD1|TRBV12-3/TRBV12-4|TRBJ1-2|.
CASTADRGGGYTF
TGTGCCAGCACCGCAGACAGGGGAGGGGGCTACACCTTC
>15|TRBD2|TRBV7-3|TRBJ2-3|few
CASSLAGGSTDTQYF
TGTGCCAGCAGCCTAGCGGGGGGAAGCACAGATACGCAGTATTTT
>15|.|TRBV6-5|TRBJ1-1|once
CASLRQAPWNTEAFF
TGTGCCAGCCTAAGACAGGCTCCGTGGAACACTGAAGCTTTCTTT
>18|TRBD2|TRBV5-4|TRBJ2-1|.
CASSLLAGGPVGGNEQFF
TGTGCCAGCAGCCTCCTAGCGGGAGGGCCGGTTGGAGGTAATGAGCAGTTCTTC
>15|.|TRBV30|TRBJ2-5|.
CAWTNNNGPGETQYF
TGTGCCTGGACTAATAACAATGGCCCGGGGGAGACCCAGTACTTC
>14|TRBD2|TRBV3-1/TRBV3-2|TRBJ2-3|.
CASSQGTSGHTQYF
TGTGCCAGCAGCCAAGGGACTAGCGGGCATACGCAGTATTTT
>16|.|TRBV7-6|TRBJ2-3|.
CASSLGAGAGTDTQYF
TGTGCCAGCAGCTTAGGGGCGGGGGCAGGAACAGATACGCAGTATTTT
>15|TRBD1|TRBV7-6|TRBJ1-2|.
CASSYGQAANYGYTF
TGTGCCAGCAGCTACGGACAGGCAGCTAACTATGGCTACACCTTC
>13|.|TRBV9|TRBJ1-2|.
CASSPQGNYGYTF
TGTGCCAGCAGCCCCCAGGGGAACTATGGCTACACCTTC
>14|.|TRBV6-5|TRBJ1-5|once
CASRKEFSNQPQHF
TGTGCCAGCAGAAAGGAGTTTAGCAATCAGCCCCAGCATTTT
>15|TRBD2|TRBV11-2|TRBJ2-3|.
CASSFRLADLDTQYF
TGTGCCAGCAGCTTTCGACTAGCGGATCTAGATACGCAGTATTTT
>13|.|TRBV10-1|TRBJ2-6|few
CATGALGANVLTF
TGCGCCACAGGGGCACTTGGGGCCAACGTCCTGACTTTC
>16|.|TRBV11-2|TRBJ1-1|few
CASSLSSGRVNTEAFF
TGTGCCAGCAGCTTATCCAGTGGGCGCGTAAACACTGAAGCTTTCTTT
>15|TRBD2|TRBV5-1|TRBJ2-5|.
CASSLGLARGETQYF
TGCGCCAGCAGCTTGGGACTAGCTCGGGGTGAGACCCAGTACTTC
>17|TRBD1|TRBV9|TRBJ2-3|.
CASSVGSTGVTQGTQYF
TGTGCCAGCAGCGTAGGGTCTACAGGGGTCACGCAAGGGACGCAGTATTTT
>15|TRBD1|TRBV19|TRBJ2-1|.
CASSIGTGSYNEQFF
TGTGCCAGTAGTATCGGGACAGGGTCCTACAATGAGCAGTTCTTC
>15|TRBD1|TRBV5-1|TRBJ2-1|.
CASSLEGQGFYEQFF
TGCGCCAGCAGCCTGGAGGGACAGGGGTTTTATGAGCAGTTCTTC
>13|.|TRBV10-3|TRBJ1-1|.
CASSPGWGTEAFF
TGTGCCTCCAGCCCGGGGTGGGGAACTGAAGCTTTCTTT
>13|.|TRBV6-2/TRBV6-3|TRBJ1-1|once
CASSYSGSTEAFF
TGTGCCAGCAGTTACTCGGGGAGCACTGAAGCTTTCTTT
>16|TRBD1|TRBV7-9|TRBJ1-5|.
CASSMTGVGSNQPQHF
TGTGCCAGCAGCATGACAGGGGTCGGGAGCAATCAGCCCCAGCATTTT
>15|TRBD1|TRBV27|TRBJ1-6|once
CASSLMTGMNSPLHF
TGTGCCAGCAGTTTGATGACAGGGATGAATTCACCCCTCCACTTT
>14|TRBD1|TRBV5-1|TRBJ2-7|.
CASSLGGQRYEQYF
TGCGCCAGCAGCTTGGGGGGACAGCGCTACGAGCAGTACTTC
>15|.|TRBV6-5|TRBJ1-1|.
CASSYSKGVNTEAFF
TGTGCCAGCAGTTACTCGAAGGGGGTGAACACTGAAGCTTTCTTT
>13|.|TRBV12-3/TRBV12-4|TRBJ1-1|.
CASSLNTNTEAFF
TGTGCCAGCAGTCTGAACACGAACACTGAAGCTTTCTTT
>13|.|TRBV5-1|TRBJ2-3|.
CASSSGSSDTQYF
TGCGCCAGCAGCTCCGGGAGTTCGGATACGCAGTATTTT